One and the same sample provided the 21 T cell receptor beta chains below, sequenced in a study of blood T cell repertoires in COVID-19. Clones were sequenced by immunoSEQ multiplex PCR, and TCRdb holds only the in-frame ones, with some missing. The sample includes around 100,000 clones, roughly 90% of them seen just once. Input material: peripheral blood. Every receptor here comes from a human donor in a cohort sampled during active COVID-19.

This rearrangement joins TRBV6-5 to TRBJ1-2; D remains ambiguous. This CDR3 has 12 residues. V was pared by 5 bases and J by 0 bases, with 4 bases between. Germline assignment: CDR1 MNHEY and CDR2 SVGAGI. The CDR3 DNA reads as TGTGCCAGCAGTCAGTCTAACTATGGCTACACCTTC. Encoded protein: CASSQSNYGYTF.

The DNA for the CDR3 is TGTGCCAGCGGACAGAATCATCAGCCCCAGCATTTT. Encoded protein: CASGQNHQPQHF. The gene calls are TRBV27 and TRBJ1-5; a possible D gene is TRBD1 (6 bases). This CDR3 is built from 12 residues. The V gene lost 8 bases and the J gene lost 5 bases, with 10 bases spanning the gap. Germline CDR1 reads MNHEY; CDR2 reads SMNVEV (reference sequence).

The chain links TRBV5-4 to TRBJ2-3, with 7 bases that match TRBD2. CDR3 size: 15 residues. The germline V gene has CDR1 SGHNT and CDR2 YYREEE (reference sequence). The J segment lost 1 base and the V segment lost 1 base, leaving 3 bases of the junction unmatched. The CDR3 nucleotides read TGTGCCAGCAGCTTGACCCGGGAGGGCACAGATACGCAGTATTTT. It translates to CASSLTREGTDTQYF.

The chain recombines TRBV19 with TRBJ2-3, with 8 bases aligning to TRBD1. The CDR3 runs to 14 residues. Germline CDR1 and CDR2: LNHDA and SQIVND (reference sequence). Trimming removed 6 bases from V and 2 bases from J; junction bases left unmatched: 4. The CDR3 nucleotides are TGTGCCAGTAGGCCAGGGGGCTACACAGATACGCAGTATTTT. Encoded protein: CASRPGGYTDTQYF.

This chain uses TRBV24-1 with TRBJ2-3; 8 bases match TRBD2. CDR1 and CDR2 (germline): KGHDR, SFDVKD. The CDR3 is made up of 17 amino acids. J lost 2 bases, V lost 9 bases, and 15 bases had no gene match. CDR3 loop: CATSSRIAGKHTDTQYF. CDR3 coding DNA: TGTGCCACCTCTTCCAGGATAGCGGGGAAACACACAGATACGCAGTATTTT.

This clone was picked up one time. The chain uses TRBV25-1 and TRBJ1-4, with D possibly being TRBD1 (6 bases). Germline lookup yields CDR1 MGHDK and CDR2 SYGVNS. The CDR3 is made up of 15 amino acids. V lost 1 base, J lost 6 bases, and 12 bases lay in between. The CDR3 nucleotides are TGTGCCAGCAGTGAATTGACAGGTGGTGATGAAAAACTGTTTTTT. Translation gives CASSELTGGDEKLFF. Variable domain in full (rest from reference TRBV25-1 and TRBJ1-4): EADIYQTPRYLVIGTGKKITLECSQTMGHDKMYWYQQDPGMELHLIHYSYGVNSTEKGDLSSESTVSRIRTEHFPLTLESARPSHTSQYLCASSELTGGDEKLFFGSGTQLSVL.

DNA for the CDR3: TGTGCCAGCAGTGTCAGCGGTGCGGGGTTCGGGACCGGGGAGCTGTTTTTT. Its translation is CASSVSGAGFGTGELFF. This chain uses TRBV6-1 with TRBJ2-2; D may be TRBD2 (6 bases). Trimming left V 4 bases short and J 5 bases short, with 20 bases between. The CDR3 totals 17 residues. The germline CDR1 and CDR2 sequences are MNHNS and SASEGT.

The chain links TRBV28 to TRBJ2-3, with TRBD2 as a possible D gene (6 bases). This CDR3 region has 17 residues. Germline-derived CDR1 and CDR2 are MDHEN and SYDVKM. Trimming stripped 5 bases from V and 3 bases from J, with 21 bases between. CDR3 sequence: CASSPTAGFGETDTQYF. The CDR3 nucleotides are TGTGCCAGCAGTCCCACTGCGGGATTTGGAGAAACAGATACGCAGTATTTT.

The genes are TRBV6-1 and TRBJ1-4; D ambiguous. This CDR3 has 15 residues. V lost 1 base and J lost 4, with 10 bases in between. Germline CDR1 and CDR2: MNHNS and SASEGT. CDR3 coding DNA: TGTGCCAGCAGTGAAGTGCCAGGCCGTAATGAAAAACTGTTTTTT. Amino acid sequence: CASSEVPGRNEKLFF.

CDR3 loop: CASSWGLNTEAFF. The CDR3 nucleotides are TGCGCCAGCAGCTGGGGGCTGAACACTGAAGCTTTCTTT. The chain couples TRBV5-1 to TRBJ1-1; D possibly corresponds to TRBD1 (6 bases). Trimming cost V 3 bases and J 0 bases, with 6 bases left between them. CDR1 is SGHRS, CDR2 YFSETQ, per germline. The CDR3 totals 13 residues.

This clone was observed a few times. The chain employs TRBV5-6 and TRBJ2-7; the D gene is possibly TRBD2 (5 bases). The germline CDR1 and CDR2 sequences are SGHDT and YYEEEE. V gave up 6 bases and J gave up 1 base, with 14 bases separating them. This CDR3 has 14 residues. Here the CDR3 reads CASTQPGESYEQYF. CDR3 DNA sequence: TGTGCCAGCACCCAACCTGGGGAGTCCTACGAGCAGTACTTC.

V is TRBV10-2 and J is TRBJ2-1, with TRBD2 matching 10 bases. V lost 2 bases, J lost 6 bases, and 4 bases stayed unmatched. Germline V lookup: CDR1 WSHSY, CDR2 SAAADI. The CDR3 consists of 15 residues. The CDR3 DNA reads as TGCGCCAGCAGTGAGATCGCTAGCGGGAGCAATGAGCAGTTCTTC. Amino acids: CASSEIASGSNEQFF.

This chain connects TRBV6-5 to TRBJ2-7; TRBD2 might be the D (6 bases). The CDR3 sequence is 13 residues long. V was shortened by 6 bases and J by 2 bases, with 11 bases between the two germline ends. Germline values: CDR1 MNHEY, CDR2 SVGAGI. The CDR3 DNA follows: TGTGCCAGCAGGGGACTGGAGACCTACGAGCAGTACTTC. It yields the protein CASRGLETYEQYF.

The chain's CDR3 is CASRKLQTLSGNTIYF. In nucleotides, the CDR3 is TGTGCCAGCAGAAAATTACAGACCCTCTCTGGAAACACCATATATTTT. The chain links TRBV2 to TRBJ1-3; no clear D gene. There are 16 residues in the CDR3. The germline V gene has CDR1 SNHLY and CDR2 FYNNEI. Trimming shortened V by 6 bases and J by 0 bases, and 15 bases separated the two germline ends.

CDR3: CASSLLSSGSYNEQFF. Here the CDR3 DNA reads TGTGCCAGCAGTTTACTGTCTAGCGGGAGCTACAATGAGCAGTTCTTC. The chain combines TRBV27 with TRBJ2-1; TRBD2 agrees at 10 bases. This CDR3 has 16 amino acids. Germline CDR1 reads MNHEY; CDR2 reads SMNVEV (reference sequence). The J segment lost 3 bases and the V segment lost 2 bases, leaving 4 bases of the junction unmatched.

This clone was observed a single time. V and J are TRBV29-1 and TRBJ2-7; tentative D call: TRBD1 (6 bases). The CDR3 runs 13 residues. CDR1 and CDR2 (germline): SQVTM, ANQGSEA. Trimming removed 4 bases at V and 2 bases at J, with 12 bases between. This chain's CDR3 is CSVARTEAYEQYF. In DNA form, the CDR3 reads TGCAGCGTTGCCCGGACAGAAGCCTACGAGCAGTACTTC.

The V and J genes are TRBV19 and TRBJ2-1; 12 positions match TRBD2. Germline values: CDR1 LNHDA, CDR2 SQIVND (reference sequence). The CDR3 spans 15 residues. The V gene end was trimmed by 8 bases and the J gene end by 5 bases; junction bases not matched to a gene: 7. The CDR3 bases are TGTGCCAGTGGAGGACTAGCGGGAAATGACAATGAGCAGTTCTTC. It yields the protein CASGGLAGNDNEQFF.

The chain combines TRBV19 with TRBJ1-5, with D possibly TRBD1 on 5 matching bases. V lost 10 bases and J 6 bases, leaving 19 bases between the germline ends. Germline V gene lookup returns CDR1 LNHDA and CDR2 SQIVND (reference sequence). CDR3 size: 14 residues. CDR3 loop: CATSSIQGSQPQHF. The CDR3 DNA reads TGTGCCACCAGTAGTATTCAGGGATCTCAGCCCCAGCATTTT.

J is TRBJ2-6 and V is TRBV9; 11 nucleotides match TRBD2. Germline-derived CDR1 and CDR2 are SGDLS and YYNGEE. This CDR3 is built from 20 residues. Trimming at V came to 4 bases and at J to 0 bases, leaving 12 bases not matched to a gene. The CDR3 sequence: CASSTWRGLAAPSGANVLTF. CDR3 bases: TGTGCCAGCAGCACCTGGCGGGGACTAGCGGCCCCCTCTGGGGCCAACGTCCTGACTTTC.

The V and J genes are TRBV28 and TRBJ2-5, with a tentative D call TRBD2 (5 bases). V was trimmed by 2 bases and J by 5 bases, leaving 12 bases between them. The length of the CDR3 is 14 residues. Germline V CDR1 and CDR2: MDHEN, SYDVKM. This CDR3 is CASSLESRRETQYF. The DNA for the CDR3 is TGTGCCAGCAGTTTAGAGTCGCGGAGGGAGACCCAGTACTTC.

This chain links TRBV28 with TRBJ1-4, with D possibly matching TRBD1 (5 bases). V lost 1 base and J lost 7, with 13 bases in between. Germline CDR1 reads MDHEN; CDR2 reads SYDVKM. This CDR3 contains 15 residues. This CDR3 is CASSLSGVAGEKLFF. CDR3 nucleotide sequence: TGTGCCAGCAGTTTATCGGGGGTCGCGGGTGAAAAACTGTTTTTT.